This T cell receptor (beta chain) stems from a study of shared clonotypes between healthy human individuals (dated by TCRdb to between 2020 and 2021). About the full investigation: Two women and a few men aged 18 to 49 years were included in the cohort. Each donor's leukapheresis produced roughly between roughly 0.85 and 10 billion PBMCs. To estimate repertoire size and how much clonotype sharing occurs between individuals, the study deeply sequenced the blood TCR repertoires of five healthy adults. Libraries were prepared and TCR repertoires were sequenced by different laboratories using diverse techniques, in order to increase sequencing depth and limit assay-specific biases. For each donor, CD4 naive and CD4 memory were each given three plates, CD8 naive was given two plates, and CD8 memory was given one plate. What the work shows at the level of the full study, not this receptor alone: Incomplete sequencing was indicated by rarefaction of sorted-subset datasets, despite the large sequencing depth. Naive subsets generally had larger estimated clonotype richness than memory subsets did. Roughly 5.2% of naive CD4, 3.5% of naive CD8, approximately 2% of memory CD4, and 0.4% of memory CD8 clonotypes were shared across a few donors. The small number of donors limited the genetic and exposure-history diversity represented. Pairwise subsampling indicated that sequencing depth was expected to affect the degree of clonotype sharing among donors. Sampling was limited to blood, and TCR repertoires in tissue likely differ from TCR repertoires in blood. Clonotypes shared by all four sorted-subset donors showed higher generation probabilities than non-shared clonotypes.

TCR CDR3 regions were amplified from genomic DNA by multiplex PCR using the deep immunoSEQ assay. Extracted genomic DNA from each cell subset was spread evenly across all wells of several immunoSEQ 96-well plates, with each plate serving as a replicate. For sorted subsets, 200 ng of genomic DNA, equivalent to 30,000 or so T cell genomes, went into each replicate PCR. Purified libraries were measured with a Qubit 3.0 fluorometer, size-checked on a Bioanalyzer 2100, and measured again with the KAPA Library Quantification kit. Every immunoSEQ 96-well plate was sequenced on a separate single-read 150-cycle Illumina NextSeq 550 flow cell. As for the original processing: Because the immunoSEQ output held only junctional sequences and lacked quality scores, the filtering could not match the filtering applied to full-length reads. To assign V/J genes and CDR3, sequences were annotated against IMGT germline references using PyIR, a Python wrapper for IgBLAST v1.9. Reads were filtered out if the reads had weak V/J assignments (E-value above 1e-6), no CDR3, stop codons, out-of-frame junctions, or ambiguous translated residues. V3J clonotypes were defined by identical inferred V gene, J gene, and CDR3 amino acid sequence. The percentage overlap between two repertoires was calculated by dividing the number of shared unique clonotypes by the size of the smaller repertoire. Repertoire richness was assessed with RTK rarefaction, the Chao1 estimator, and Recon v2.1 estimates of unobserved clonotypes. Generation probabilities were computed with OLGA for all TCRbeta clonotypes obtained by the gDNA method from several donors. TCRdb obtained this table from immuneACCESS and retained in-frame rearrangements with V and J assigned. These tables miss some clones; where compared with another copy, unresolved V genes account for less than half of the shortfall, and the remainder is unexplained. That table is the source of V, J and clone size, and D and trimming were worked out from the DNA. This sample has some 2.4 million clones in its table, and over 85% of those were observed once. The ten most abundant clones make up about 0.39% of the sample.

A note on this clone: It lacks a known antigen. One base away there is no much larger clone; base qualities are not given.

Donors were healthy HIV-negative adults with no recently reported acute infections or vaccinations. Every donor was a Caucasian adult residing in Nashville, Tennessee, USA. CD4+ T cells were enriched by magnetic negative selection; naive cells were then positively selected on CD45RA, and the negative fraction formed the memory subset. Blood was obtained by leukapheresis, after which PBMCs were separated by Ficoll-Histopaque density gradient centrifugation and cryopreserved in liquid nitrogen vapor phase. Analytical flow cytometry was used to check the purity and quantity of each magnetically sorted T cell population. Genomic DNA was isolated from every sorted fraction and measured by UV absorbance on a Nanodrop 2000c. CDR1 and CDR2 were assigned from the germline V gene (reference sequence) as SSHAT and FNYEAQ. The CDR3 starts with the cysteine, ends with the phenylalanine, and has 15 residues. Only the CDR3 portion is preserved as DNA: 45 bases, with reading frame beginning at the first base. Deletion took 1 base off V and 2 bases off J, with a span of 9 bases between the germline ends.

The sequencing sample was made of naive CD4+ T cells from PBMCs. The cell subset or site label, as the study defines it: CD45RA+ positively selected. The TCR originated in a man aged 18-30 years in good health. Some clones in this sample may be carry-over from other donors' samples. This chain is built from TRBV7-7 and TRBJ2-1, with the D gene too uncertain to name. The DNA sequence is as follows: TGTGCCAGCAGCTTAGGCCAAGGCCCCTACAATGAGCAGTTCTTC. Protein translation: CASSLGQGPYNEQFF.